Described below is a single TCR beta chain sequence and its context. Antigen specificity is unknown. The data stem from a study of cytomegalovirus exposure and HLA in healthy donors. Findings and limits, study-wide: For most TCR beta V segments, an earlier analysis put the productive rate at about 87% or about 30% of the time. Later on, an analysis showed TCR association rates differing by HLA locus, with DRB1 the most and HLA-C the fewest. TCR beta sequences reportedly predicted the HLA-A and HLA-B alleles of most subjects accurately.

The primer mix had 60 Vbeta and 13 Jbeta primers. This table comes from immunoSEQ multiplex PCR, and its TCRdb copy is limited to in-frame clones, with some not included. The table has about 190,000 clones, around 67% seen once. The CDR3 spans 13 residues. The germline V gene encodes CDR1 SQVTM and CDR2 ANQGSEA. The V gene lost 4 bases and the J gene lost 2 bases, with 12 bases spanning the gap. The sample was PBMCs. The TCR comes from a woman aged 30 to 39 in good health and CMV-seropositive. The chain joins TRBV29-1 to TRBJ2-7; D not resolved. The CDR3 nucleotides read TGCAGCGTTGGAGGCCTCTTAACCTACGAGCAGTACTTC. It codes for CSVGGLLTYEQYF.